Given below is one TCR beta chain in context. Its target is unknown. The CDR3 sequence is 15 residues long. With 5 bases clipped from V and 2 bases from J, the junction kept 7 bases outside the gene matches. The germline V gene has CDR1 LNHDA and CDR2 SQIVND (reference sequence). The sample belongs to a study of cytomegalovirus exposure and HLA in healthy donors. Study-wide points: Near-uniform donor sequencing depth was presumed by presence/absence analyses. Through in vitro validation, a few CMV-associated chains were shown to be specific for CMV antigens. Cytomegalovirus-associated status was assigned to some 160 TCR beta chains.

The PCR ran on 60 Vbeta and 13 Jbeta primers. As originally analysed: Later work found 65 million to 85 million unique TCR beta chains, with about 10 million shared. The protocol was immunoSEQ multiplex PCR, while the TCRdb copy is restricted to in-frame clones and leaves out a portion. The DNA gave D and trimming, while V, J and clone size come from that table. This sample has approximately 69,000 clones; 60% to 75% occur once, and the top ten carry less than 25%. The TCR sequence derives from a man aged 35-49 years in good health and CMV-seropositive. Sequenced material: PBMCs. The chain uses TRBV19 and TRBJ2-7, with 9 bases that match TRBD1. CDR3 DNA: TGTGCCAGTAGTCCTGGGACAGGGTCAGCCTACGAGCAGTACTTC. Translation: CASSPGTGSAYEQYF.